The 22 T cell receptor beta chains given below trace back to one sample, sequenced in a study of cytomegalovirus exposure and HLA in healthy donors. 13 Jbeta primers and 60 Vbeta primers were used for the PCR. Method: immunoSEQ multiplex PCR; TCRdb's copy keeps in-frame clones and lacks some. This table has under 150,000 clones, almost 85% appearing once. The sequenced sample was PBMCs. The receptors come from a boy aged 2-15 years in good health and CMV-seronegative.

CDR3 region: CASSENRGLEQYV. CDR3 DNA sequence: TGTGCCAGCAGTGAAAACAGGGGGCTTGAGCAGTACGTC. The chain employs TRBV6-1 and TRBJ2-7; 9 bases match TRBD1. Per the germline V gene, CDR1 is MNHNS and CDR2 is SASEGT. The CDR3 totals 13 residues. With 2 bases clipped from V and 7 bases from J, the junction kept 3 bases outside the gene matches.

J is TRBJ1-2 and V is TRBV4-2, with a possible D match to TRBD1 (5 bases). V gave up 4 bases and J gave up 6 bases, with 18 bases separating them. This CDR3 is 15 amino acids long. Per germline, CDR1 LGHNA and CDR2 YNFKEQ. CDR3 region: CASSPSGGGSDGYTF. In DNA, the CDR3 is TGTGCCAGCAGCCCTAGCGGGGGGGGGTCGGATGGCTACACCTTC.

V and J are TRBV30 and TRBJ1-1; 7 nucleotides line up with TRBD1. CDR3 length equals 15 residues. Germline values: CDR1 GTSNPN, CDR2 SVGIG (reference sequence). With V trimmed by 7 bases and J by 5 bases, 16 bases remained unmatched. CDR3 sequence: CASSRRGLRETEAFF. For the CDR3, the DNA is TGTGCCTCCTCTCGTAGGGGGCTGAGGGAGACTGAAGCTTTCTTT.

The V gene is TRBV19, the J gene TRBJ1-4; TRBD1 matches 8 bases. CDR3 length: 16 residues. The V segment lost 2 bases and the J segment 8 bases; nucleotides outside the gene matches: 10. Germline CDR1 reads LNHDA; CDR2 reads SQIVND (reference sequence). CDR3 residues: CASSIPARGRREKLFF. The DNA for the CDR3 is TGTGCCAGTAGTATACCCGCCAGGGGGCGTAGGGAAAAACTGTTTTTT.

The chain recombines TRBV6-5 with TRBJ1-1, with D uncertain. The V end lost 4 bases, the J end lost 1 base, and 13 bases lay between the germline ends. The CDR3 consists of 15 residues. Germline V lookup: CDR1 MNHEY, CDR2 SVGAGI. The CDR3 coding sequence is TGTGCCAGCAGTTCCCAGAGACGAGGGAACACTGAAGCTTTCTTT. This gives the protein CASSSQRRGNTEAFF.

This rearrangement joins TRBV10-3 to TRBJ1-3; D not resolved. Trimming removed 11 bases at V and 0 bases at J, with 11 bases between. The CDR3 sequence is 13 residues long. Germline V gene data show CDR1 as ENHRY and CDR2 as SYGVKD. CDR3 sequence reads: CALSVDSGNTIYF. In DNA, the CDR3 is TGTGCCCTTTCGGTCGACTCTGGAAACACCATATATTTT.

The V gene is TRBV10-3, the J gene TRBJ2-7, with 7 bases that match TRBD1. CDR3 size: 12 residues. Germline assignment: CDR1 ENHRY and CDR2 SYGVKD. The J segment lost 3 bases and the V segment lost 7 bases, leaving 3 bases of the junction unmatched. The CDR3 loop reads CAIKPGGYEQYF. The CDR3 region has the DNA TGTGCCATCAAGCCAGGGGGCTACGAGCAGTACTTC.

The chain couples TRBV11-1 to TRBJ2-7; the match to TRBD1 covers 10 bases. Germline V gene lookup returns CDR1 SGHAT and CDR2 FQDESV (reference sequence). The CDR3 extends over 15 amino acids. The V and J ends lost 3 bases and 3 bases, in that order; junction bases with no gene match: 5. CDR3 DNA: TGTGCCAGCAGCTTTCCGGGACAGGGGTTCTACGAGCAGTACTTC. Its protein is CASSFPGQGFYEQYF.

The J gene is TRBJ2-3, the V gene TRBV4-2, with 9 bases lining up with TRBD1. Germline assignment: CDR1 LGHNA and CDR2 YNFKEQ. With 4 bases clipped from V and 5 bases from J, the junction kept 10 bases outside the gene matches. This CDR3 has 16 residues. The CDR3 here is CASSRDRDRVLDTQYF. The CDR3 coding sequence is TGTGCCAGCAGCCGCGACCGGGACAGGGTCCTAGATACGCAGTATTTT.

This clone was observed a handful of times. The chain has TRBV14 and TRBJ1-2, with a weak D call TRBD1 (6 bases). The CDR3 contains 14 residues. Per the germline V gene, CDR1 is SGHDN and CDR2 is FVKESK. V lost 3 bases and J lost 5, with 13 bases in between. The CDR3 is CASSHSGTPYGYTF. The CDR3 DNA reads TGTGCCAGCAGCCATAGCGGGACACCTTATGGCTACACCTTC.

This chain joins TRBV29-1 and TRBJ2-5; TRBD2 matches at 8 bases. Per the germline V gene, CDR1 is SQVTM and CDR2 is ANQGSEA. This CDR3 is built from 12 residues. V was clipped by 7 bases and J by 4 bases; unmatched bases: 5. The CDR3 protein is CSAHGLAETQYF. As DNA, the CDR3 is TGCAGCGCACACGGACTAGCAGAGACCCAGTACTTC.

The rearrangement joins TRBV9 to TRBJ2-7; 8 nucleotides match TRBD1. The germline gives CDR1 SGDLS, CDR2 YYNGEE. With 4 bases clipped from V and 3 bases from J, the junction kept 6 bases outside the gene matches. The CDR3 covers 14 residues. The CDR3 sequence: CASSPQTGDYEQYF. Here the CDR3 DNA reads TGTGCCAGCAGCCCCCAGACAGGGGACTACGAGCAGTACTTC.

This chain links TRBV19 with TRBJ1-1; a weak D match, TRBD1 (5 bases). The CDR3 extends over 14 amino acids. Trimming removed 5 bases at V and 3 bases at J, with 13 bases between. Germline CDR1 is LNHDA and CDR2 is SQIVND (reference sequence). The chain's CDR3 is CASSGSGVDTEAFF. The CDR3 DNA follows: TGTGCCAGTAGTGGCTCGGGGGTGGACACTGAAGCTTTCTTT.

The V gene is TRBV7-9, the J gene TRBJ2-5, with D possibly TRBD1 on 5 matching bases. Germline V lookup: CDR1 SEHNR, CDR2 FQNEAQ (reference sequence). This CDR3 contains 12 residues. Trimming took 3 bases from V and 7 from J, leaving 9 bases between them. CDR3 in amino acids: CASSFLTGTQYF. Here the CDR3 DNA reads TGTGCCAGCAGCTTTTTAACAGGGACCCAGTACTTC.

The chain has TRBV5-4 and TRBJ2-5, with 7 bases aligning to TRBD1. Germline V CDR1 and CDR2: SGHNT, YYREEE (reference sequence). V was pared by 4 bases and J by 4 bases, with 7 bases of the junction left unmatched. The CDR3 spans 14 residues. In DNA form, the CDR3 reads TGTGCCAGCAGCAATGGACAGGCGCTAGAGACCCAGTACTTC. Amino acid sequence: CASSNGQALETQYF.

The chain combines TRBV29-1 with TRBJ2-1, with a possible D match to TRBD1 (5 bases). The CDR3 sequence is 12 residues long. V was clipped by 3 bases and J by 6 bases, with 9 bases between them. Germline V gene data show CDR1 as SQVTM and CDR2 as ANQGSEA. The CDR3 bases are TGCAGCGTTGAGGGGCTGGGCAATGAGCAGTTCTTC. It codes for CSVEGLGNEQFF.

The chain recombines TRBV25-1 with TRBJ1-5, with 10 bases aligning to TRBD1. In germline, CDR1 is MGHDK, CDR2 SYGVNS. There are 15 residues in the CDR3. Trimming took 4 bases from V and 4 from J; bases not matched to a gene: 4. The CDR3 region is CASSGPGQGNQPQHF. CDR3 DNA: TGTGCCAGCAGTGGCCCGGGACAGGGGAATCAGCCCCAGCATTTT.

CDR3 nucleotides: TGTGCCAGCAGCTTATCCCAGGGGTGTGAGCAGTTCTTC. It is translated as CASSLSQGCEQFF. The chain is built from TRBV5-5 and TRBJ2-1; a possible D gene is TRBD1 (6 bases). CDR3 size: 13 residues. Germline-derived CDR1 and CDR2 are SGHKS and YYEKEE (reference sequence). Trimming pared 2 bases from V and 9 bases from J, leaving 12 bases between.

The chain joins TRBV7-9 to TRBJ1-6; the match to TRBD1 covers 7 bases. With V trimmed by 2 bases and J by 7 bases, 5 bases remained unmatched. The CDR3 has 15 amino acids. The germline gives CDR1 SEHNR, CDR2 FQNEAQ (reference sequence). CDR3: CASSLTGQVNSPLHF. CDR3 in DNA: TGTGCCAGCAGCTTAACAGGACAGGTGAATTCACCCCTCCACTTT.

The rearrangement uses TRBV19 and TRBJ2-4, with 15 nucleotides matching TRBD2. CDR1 LNHDA and CDR2 SQIVND come from the germline V gene (reference sequence). This CDR3 has 17 residues. Germline trimming cut 5 bases from V and 7 bases from J; bases unmatched to any gene: 9. CDR3 region: CASSGRGLAGGINIQYF. The DNA of the CDR3 is TGTGCCAGTAGTGGGCGGGGACTAGCGGGAGGAATTAACATTCAGTACTTC.

The V gene is TRBV30, the J gene TRBJ1-2; the match to TRBD1 covers 7 bases. The V gene end was trimmed by 1 base and the J gene end by 3 bases; junction bases not matched to a gene: 2. The germline CDR1 and CDR2 sequences are GTSNPN and SVGIG (reference sequence). The CDR3 is made up of 13 amino acids. The CDR3 region has the DNA TGTGCCTGGAGTGGGGGACAGCACTATGGCTACACCTTC. It translates to CAWSGGQHYGYTF.

V and J are TRBV5-1 and TRBJ2-3, with 10 bases aligning to TRBD2. The germline gives CDR1 SGHRS, CDR2 YFSETQ. The CDR3 is 18 amino acids. The V gene end was trimmed by 4 bases and the J gene end by 4 bases; junction bases not matched to a gene: 15. The CDR3 sequence: CASSPRGSSGRGADTQYF. CDR3 in DNA: TGCGCCAGCAGCCCCCGGGGTTCGAGCGGGAGGGGTGCAGATACGCAGTATTTT. Based on the CDR3 plus reference TRBV5-1 and TRBJ2-3, the full variable domain is KAGVTQTPRYLIKTRGQQVTLSCSPISGHRSVSWYQQTPGQGLQFLFEYFSETQRNKGNFPGRFSGRQFSNSRSEMNVSTLELGDSALYLCASSPRGSSGRGADTQYFGPGTRLTVL.